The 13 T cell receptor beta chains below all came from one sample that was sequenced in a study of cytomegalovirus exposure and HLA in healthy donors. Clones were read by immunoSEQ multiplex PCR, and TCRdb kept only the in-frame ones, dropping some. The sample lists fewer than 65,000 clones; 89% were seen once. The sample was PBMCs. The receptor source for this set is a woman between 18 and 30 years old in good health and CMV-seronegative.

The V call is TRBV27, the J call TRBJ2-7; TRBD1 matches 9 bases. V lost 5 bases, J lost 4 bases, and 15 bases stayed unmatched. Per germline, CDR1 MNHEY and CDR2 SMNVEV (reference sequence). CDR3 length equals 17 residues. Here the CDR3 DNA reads TGTGCCAGCAGTCCCCTTACTATGGGACAGGGACGGTACGAGCAGTACTTC. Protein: CASSPLTMGQGRYEQYF.

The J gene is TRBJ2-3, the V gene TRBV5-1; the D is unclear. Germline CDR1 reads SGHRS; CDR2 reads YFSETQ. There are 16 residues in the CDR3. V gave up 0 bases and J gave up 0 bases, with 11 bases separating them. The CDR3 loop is CASSLGGRPSTDTQYF. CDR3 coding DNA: TGCGCCAGCAGCTTGGGTGGGCGCCCAAGCACAGATACGCAGTATTTT. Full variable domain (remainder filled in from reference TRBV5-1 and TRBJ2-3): KAGVTQTPRYLIKTRGQQVTLSCSPISGHRSVSWYQQTPGQGLQFLFEYFSETQRNKGNFPGRFSGRQFSNSRSEMNVSTLELGDSALYLCASSLGGRPSTDTQYFGPGTRLTVL.

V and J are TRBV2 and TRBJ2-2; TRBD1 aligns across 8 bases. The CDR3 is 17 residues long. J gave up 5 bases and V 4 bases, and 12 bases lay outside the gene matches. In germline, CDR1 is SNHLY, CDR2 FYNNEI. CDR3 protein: CASSVTAQGVNTGELFF. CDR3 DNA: TGTGCCAGCAGTGTCACGGCACAGGGGGTAAATACCGGGGAGCTGTTTTTT.

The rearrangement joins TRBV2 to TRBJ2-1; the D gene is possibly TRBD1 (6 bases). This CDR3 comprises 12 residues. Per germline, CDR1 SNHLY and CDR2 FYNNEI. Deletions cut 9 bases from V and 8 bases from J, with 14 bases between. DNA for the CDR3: TGTGCCAGGGGGCAGGGGTCCGATGAGCAGTTCTTC. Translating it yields CARGQGSDEQFF.

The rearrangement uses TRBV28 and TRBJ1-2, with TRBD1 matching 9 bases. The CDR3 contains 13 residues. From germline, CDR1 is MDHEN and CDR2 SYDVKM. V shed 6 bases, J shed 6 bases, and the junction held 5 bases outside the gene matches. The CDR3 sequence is CASSPGDRDGYTF. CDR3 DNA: TGTGCCAGCAGCCCAGGGGACAGGGATGGCTACACCTTC.

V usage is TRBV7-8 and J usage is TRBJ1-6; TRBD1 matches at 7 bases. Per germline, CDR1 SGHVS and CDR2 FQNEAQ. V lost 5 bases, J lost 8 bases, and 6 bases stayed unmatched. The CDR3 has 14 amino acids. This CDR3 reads CASSLTGEDSPLHF. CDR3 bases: TGTGCCAGCAGCCTCACAGGGGAGGATTCACCCCTCCACTTT.

CDR3 region: CASKHPSGNTIYF. For the CDR3, the DNA is TGCGCCAGCAAACACCCCTCTGGAAACACCATATATTTT. The rearrangement uses TRBV5-1 and TRBJ1-3; no reliable D call. V lost 6 bases and J lost 0, with 7 bases in between. Germline loops: CDR1 SGHRS, CDR2 YFSETQ. The CDR3 extends over 13 amino acids.

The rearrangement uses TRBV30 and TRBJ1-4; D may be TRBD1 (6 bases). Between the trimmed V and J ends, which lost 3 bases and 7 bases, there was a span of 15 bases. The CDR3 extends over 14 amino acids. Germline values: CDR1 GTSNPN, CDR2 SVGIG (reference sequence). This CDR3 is CAWRLQGGSEKLFF. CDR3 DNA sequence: TGTGCCTGGAGACTACAGGGAGGGAGTGAAAAACTGTTTTTT.

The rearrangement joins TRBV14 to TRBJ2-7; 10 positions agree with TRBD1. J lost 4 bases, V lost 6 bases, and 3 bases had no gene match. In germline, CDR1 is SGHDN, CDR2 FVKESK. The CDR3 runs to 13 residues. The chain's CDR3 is CASRRQGAYEQYF. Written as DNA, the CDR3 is TGTGCCAGCAGGCGACAGGGGGCTTACGAGCAGTACTTC.

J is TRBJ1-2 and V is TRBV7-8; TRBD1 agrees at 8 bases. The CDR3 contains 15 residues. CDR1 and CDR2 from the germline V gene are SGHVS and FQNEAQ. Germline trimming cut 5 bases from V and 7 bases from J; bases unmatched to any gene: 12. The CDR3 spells CASSLRRDRLGGYTF. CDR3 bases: TGTGCCAGCAGCCTACGCCGGGACAGGCTCGGTGGCTACACCTTC.

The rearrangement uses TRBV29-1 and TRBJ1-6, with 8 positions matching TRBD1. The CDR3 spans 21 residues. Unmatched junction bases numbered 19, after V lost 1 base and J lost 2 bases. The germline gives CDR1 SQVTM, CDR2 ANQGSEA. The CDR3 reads CSVEGNGTGANPNAYNSPLHF. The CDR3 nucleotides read TGCAGCGTTGAAGGCAACGGGACAGGTGCCAACCCCAACGCCTATAATTCACCCCTCCACTTT.

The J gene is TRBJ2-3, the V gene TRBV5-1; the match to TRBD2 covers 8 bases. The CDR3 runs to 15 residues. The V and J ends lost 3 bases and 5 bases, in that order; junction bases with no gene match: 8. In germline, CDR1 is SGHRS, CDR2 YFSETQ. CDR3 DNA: TGCGCCAGCAGCTCCGGGACTAGGGTGGGAGATACGCAGTATTTT. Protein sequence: CASSSGTRVGDTQYF.

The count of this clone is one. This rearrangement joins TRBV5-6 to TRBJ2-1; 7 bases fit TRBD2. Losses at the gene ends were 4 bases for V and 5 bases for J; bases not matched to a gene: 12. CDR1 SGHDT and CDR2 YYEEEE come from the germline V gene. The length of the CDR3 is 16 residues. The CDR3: CASSLPTSTLHNEQFF. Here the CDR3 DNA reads TGTGCCAGCAGCCTCCCGACTAGCACCCTACACAATGAGCAGTTCTTC.